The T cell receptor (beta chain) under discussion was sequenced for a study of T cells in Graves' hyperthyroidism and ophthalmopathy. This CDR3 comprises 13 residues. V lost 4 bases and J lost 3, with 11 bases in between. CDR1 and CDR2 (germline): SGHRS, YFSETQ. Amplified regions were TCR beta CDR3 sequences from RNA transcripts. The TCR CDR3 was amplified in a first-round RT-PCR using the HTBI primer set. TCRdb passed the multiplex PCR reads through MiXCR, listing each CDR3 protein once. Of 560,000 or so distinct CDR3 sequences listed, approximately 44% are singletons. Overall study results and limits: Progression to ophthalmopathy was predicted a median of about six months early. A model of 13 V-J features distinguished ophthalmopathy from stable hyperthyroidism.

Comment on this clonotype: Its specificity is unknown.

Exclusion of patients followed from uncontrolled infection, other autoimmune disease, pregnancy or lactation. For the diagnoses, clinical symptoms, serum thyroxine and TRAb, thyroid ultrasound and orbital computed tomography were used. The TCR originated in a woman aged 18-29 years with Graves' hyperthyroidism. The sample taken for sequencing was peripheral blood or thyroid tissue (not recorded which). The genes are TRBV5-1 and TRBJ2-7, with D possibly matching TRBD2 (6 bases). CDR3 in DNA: TGCGCCAGCAGCCAGGGACTCTTCTACGAGCAGTACTTC. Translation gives CASSQGLFYEQYF.